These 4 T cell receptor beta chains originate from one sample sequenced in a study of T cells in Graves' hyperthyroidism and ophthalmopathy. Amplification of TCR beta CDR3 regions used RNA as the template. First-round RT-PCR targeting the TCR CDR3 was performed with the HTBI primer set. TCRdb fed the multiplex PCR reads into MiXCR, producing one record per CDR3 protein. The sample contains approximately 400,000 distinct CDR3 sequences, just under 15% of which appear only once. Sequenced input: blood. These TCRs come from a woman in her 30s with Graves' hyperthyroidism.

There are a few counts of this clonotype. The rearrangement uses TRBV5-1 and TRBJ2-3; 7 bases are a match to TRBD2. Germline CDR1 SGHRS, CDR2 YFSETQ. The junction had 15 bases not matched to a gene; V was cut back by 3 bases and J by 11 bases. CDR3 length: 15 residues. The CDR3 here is CASSSLGGGEIGQYF. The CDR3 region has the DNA TGCGCCAGCAGCTCCCTGGGGGGGGGAGAAATTGGGCAGTATTTT.

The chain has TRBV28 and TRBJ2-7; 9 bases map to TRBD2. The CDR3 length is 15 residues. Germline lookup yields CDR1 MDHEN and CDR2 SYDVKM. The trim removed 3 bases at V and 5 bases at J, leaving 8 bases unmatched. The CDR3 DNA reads TGTGCCAGCAGTTTTCGGCGGGGGGGGGCTGACGAGCAGTACTTC. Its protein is CASSFRRGGADEQYF.

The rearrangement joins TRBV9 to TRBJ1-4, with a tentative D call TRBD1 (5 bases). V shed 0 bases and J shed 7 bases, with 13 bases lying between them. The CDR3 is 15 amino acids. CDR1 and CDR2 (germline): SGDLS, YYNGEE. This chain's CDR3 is CASSVGSGTGEKLFF. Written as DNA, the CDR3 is TGTGCCAGCAGCGTAGGTTCTGGGACTGGTGAAAAACTGTTTTTT.

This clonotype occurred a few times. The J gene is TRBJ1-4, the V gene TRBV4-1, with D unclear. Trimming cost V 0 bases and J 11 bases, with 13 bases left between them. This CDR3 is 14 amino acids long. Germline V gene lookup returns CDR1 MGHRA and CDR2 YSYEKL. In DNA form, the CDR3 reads TGCGCCAGCAGCCAAGATAGCGGTGTGGAGAAACTGTTTTTT. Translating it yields CASSQDSGVEKLFF.